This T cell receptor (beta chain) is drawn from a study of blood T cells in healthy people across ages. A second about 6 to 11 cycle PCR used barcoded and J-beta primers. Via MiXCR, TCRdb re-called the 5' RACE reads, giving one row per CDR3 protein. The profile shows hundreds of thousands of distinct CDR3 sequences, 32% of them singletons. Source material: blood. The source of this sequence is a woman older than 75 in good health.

CDR3 DNA sequence: TGCAGTGCTAGAGGGGTAGCGGGGGCCTACGAGCAGTACTTC. Its protein product is CSARGVAGAYEQYF. V gene TRBV20-1 combines with J gene TRBJ2-4; 9 bases are a match to TRBD2. TRBJ2-7 explains the end of the DNA better; the J call may be wrong. This CDR3 region has 14 residues. Germline V gene lookup returns CDR1 DFQATT and CDR2 SNEGSKA (reference sequence).